This TCR beta chain was sequenced for a study of shared clonotypes between healthy human individuals. Profiled with immunoSEQ multiplex PCR; TCRdb holds only in-frame clones, not every one. This table has around 1,900,000 clones, just under 95% appearing once. Terminally differentiated effector memory CD45RA+ cells were excluded by CCR7 positive selection of CD45RO-negative cells. This clone was seen a single time. The CDR3 runs 14 residues. Trimming took off 1 base at V and 5 bases at J, with 13 bases between the two ends. The germline gives CDR1 SGDLS, CDR2 YYNGEE. The chain uses TRBV9 and TRBJ2-7; D not certain. Sequencing used naive CD8+ T cells from PBMCs. The TCR originated in a man aged 18 to 29 in good health. Some clones in this sample may be carry-over from other donors' samples. The CDR3 DNA sequence: TGTGCCAGCAGCGTAAAGGCAGGACCGGACGAGCAGTACTTC. The encoded protein is CASSVKAGPDEQYF.